These 32 T cell receptor beta chains were sequenced from one sample in a study of T cell repertoires in cytomegalovirus infection. MiXCR, run by TCRdb on the reads, gives a single entry per CDR3 protein. The sample consists of 350,000 to 450,000 distinct CDR3 sequences, around a sixth of them appearing once. The sequencing input was PBMCs. The receptors come from a human donor in good health (CMV status not recorded). Some clones in this sample may be carry-over from other donors' samples.

This clonotype showed up many times. V gene TRBV6-1 combines with J gene TRBJ2-7, with 13 positions matching TRBD2. Germline V gene data show CDR1 as MNHNS and CDR2 as SASEGT. The ends lost 6 bases at V and 4 bases at J; junction bases unmatched: 6. The CDR3 runs 15 residues. CDR3 region: CASRPGTSGNYEQYF. CDR3 sequence (DNA): TGTGCCAGCAGACCAGGGACTAGCGGGAATTACGAGCAGTACTTC.

This clonotype showed up just a few times. This chain uses TRBV11-2 with TRBJ2-1; D unclear. The germline V and J ends were trimmed by 5 bases and 0 bases, with 17 bases remaining between them. CDR1 is SGHAT, CDR2 FQNNGV, per germline. The CDR3 runs to 17 residues. CDR3 region: CASSPRLLPSSYNEQFF. The CDR3 DNA sequence: TGTGCCAGCAGCCCGCGACTCCTCCCCAGCTCCTACAATGAGCAGTTCTTC.

This clonotype was seen repeatedly, ten times or more. J is TRBJ1-4 and V is TRBV12-3 or TRBV12-4; D remains unclear. Trimming shortened V by 3 bases and J by 1 base, and 6 bases separated the two germline ends. This CDR3 comprises 14 residues. The DNA of the CDR3 is TGTGCCAGCAGTTTTGTGGGAACTAATGAAAAACTGTTTTTT. Translation gives CASSFVGTNEKLFF.

This clonotype was detected many times. The chain employs TRBV20-1 and TRBJ2-4; D call uncertain. Germline assignment: CDR1 DFQATT and CDR2 SNEGSKA (reference sequence). The CDR3 is made up of 16 amino acids. The V end was cut by 4 bases, the J end by 9 bases, with 25 bases between. The CDR3 coding sequence is TGCAGTGCTACCCCCCCCTCCGGCGGAACTCGGACCATTCAGTACTTC. This codes for CSATPPSGGTRTIQYF.

The V call is TRBV7-2, the J call TRBJ2-2; D possibly matches TRBD1 or TRBD2 (5 bases each). This CDR3 has 14 residues. CDR1 and CDR2 (germline): SGHTA, FQGNSA. V lost 7 bases, J lost 4 bases, and 13 bases lay in between. In DNA form, the CDR3 reads TGTGCCAGCACCACACCTGGGGGCACCGGGGAGCTGTTTTTT. It translates to CASTTPGGTGELFF.

This clonotype has only a few counts. The chain carries TRBV28 and TRBJ1-3, with no clear D. Germline lookup yields CDR1 MDHEN and CDR2 SYDVKM. This CDR3 is built from 16 residues. The V and J ends lost 1 base and 0 bases respectively, with 10 bases between them. The CDR3 sequence: CASSLYDRSSGNTIYF. CDR3 coding DNA: TGTGCCAGCAGTTTATACGACCGTAGCTCTGGAAACACCATATATTTT.

This clonotype was seen repeatedly, ten times or more. This chain's CDR3 is CASSRITGEQYF. CDR3 DNA sequence: TGTGCCAGCAGCCGGATCACGGGCGAGCAGTACTTC. This chain joins TRBV7-8 and TRBJ2-7; D not certain. The V end lost 5 bases, the J end lost 6 bases, and 11 bases lay between the germline ends. Germline V lookup: CDR1 SGHVS, CDR2 FQNEAQ. The CDR3 consists of 12 residues.

CDR3 nucleotide sequence: TGCAGGCTAGCGGGGATTAACAATGAGCAGTTCTTC. This gives the protein CRLAGINNEQFF. J is TRBJ2-1 and V is TRBV20-1; 9 nucleotides line up with TRBD2. Germline CDR1 reads DFQATT; CDR2 reads SNEGSKA (reference sequence). This CDR3 has 12 amino acids.

This clonotype occurred many times. The genes are TRBV12-3 or TRBV12-4 and TRBJ2-1; D might be TRBD1 or TRBD2, each matching 5 bases. V shed 4 bases and J shed 9 bases, with 13 bases lying between them. The CDR3 is 13 amino acids. The CDR3 spells CASSWDASSEQFF. The CDR3 DNA reads as TGTGCCAGCAGTTGGGACGCATCTAGTGAGCAGTTCTTC.

The chain joins TRBV5-6 to TRBJ2-7; 9 nucleotides line up with TRBD1. The V gene's germline CDR1 is SGHDT and CDR2 YYEEEE. V lost 5 bases, J lost 0 bases, and 6 bases stayed unmatched. This CDR3 region has 15 residues. The CDR3, as DNA: TGTGCCAGCAGAGTACAGGGGGCTAGCTCCTACGAGCAGTACTTC. It encodes CASRVQGASSYEQYF.

This clonotype was recorded at least ten times. The rearrangement uses TRBV12-3 or TRBV12-4 and TRBJ2-7; no definite D call. This CDR3 has 10 residues. V was trimmed by 3 bases and J by 4 bases, leaving 1 base between them. Here the CDR3 DNA reads TGTGCCAGCAGTTTGTACGAGCAGTACTTC. This codes for CASSLYEQYF.

At least ten counts were recorded for this clonotype. The CDR3 bases are TGTGCCAGCAGCTTAAAACAGGGTGATAACGAGCAGTACTTC. It yields the protein CASSLKQGDNEQYF. The gene calls are TRBV7-8 and TRBJ2-7, with TRBD1 as a possible D gene (6 bases). CDR1 and CDR2 (germline): SGHVS, FQNEAQ. Trimming took off 2 bases at V and 5 bases at J, with 13 bases between the two ends. CDR3 size: 14 residues.

This clonotype came up many times. The chain joins TRBV7-2 to TRBJ2-7; 7 nucleotides line up with TRBD1. Germline V CDR1 and CDR2: SGHTA, FQGNSA. Trimming cost V 5 bases and J 0 bases; bases outside gene matches: 7. There are 15 residues in the CDR3. The chain's CDR3 is CASSLGGTVSYEQYF. In DNA, the CDR3 is TGTGCCAGCAGCCTAGGTGGGACAGTCTCCTACGAGCAGTACTTC.

This clonotype was counted many times. V usage is TRBV12-3 or TRBV12-4 and J usage is TRBJ2-7; weak D call: TRBD1 (5 bases). The CDR3 has 14 residues. Trimming took off 3 bases at V and 5 bases at J, with 14 bases between the two ends. CDR3 loop: CASSLGHPLDEQYF. The CDR3 bases are TGTGCCAGCAGTTTGGGGCATCCTTTGGACGAGCAGTACTTC.

This clonotype was observed at least ten times. The J gene is TRBJ1-1, the V gene TRBV12-3 or TRBV12-4; 9 positions match TRBD1. This CDR3 is built from 13 residues. The V gene end was trimmed by 5 bases and the J gene end by 6 bases; junction bases not matched to a gene: 4. The CDR3: CASSGDRVAEAFF. The CDR3 DNA sequence: TGTGCCAGCAGTGGGGACAGGGTGGCTGAAGCTTTCTTT.

At least ten counts were recorded for this clonotype. The V and J genes are TRBV7-8 and TRBJ1-2; D remains ambiguous. The CDR3 consists of 14 residues. Germline V lookup: CDR1 SGHVS, CDR2 FQNEAQ. The germline V and J ends were trimmed by 0 bases and 2 bases, with 7 bases remaining between them. The CDR3 spells CASSLATVNYGYTF. The CDR3 DNA is TGTGCCAGCAGCTTAGCGACGGTAAACTATGGCTACACCTTC.

The V gene is TRBV7-8, the J gene TRBJ2-7; 12 bases fit TRBD2. Unmatched junction bases numbered 2, after V lost 4 bases and J lost 1 base. Germline V CDR1 and CDR2: SGHVS, FQNEAQ. The CDR3 has 15 amino acids. The CDR3: CASSWGTSGSYEQYF. The CDR3 DNA reads as TGTGCCAGCAGCTGGGGGACTAGCGGGTCCTACGAGCAGTACTTC.

This clonotype was observed a handful of times. The chain carries TRBV20-1 and TRBJ1-5, with 10 bases aligning to TRBD1. Germline CDR1 and CDR2: DFQATT and SNEGSKA (reference sequence). The CDR3 is 14 residues long. Germline trimming cut 6 bases from V and 7 bases from J; bases unmatched to any gene: 9. The CDR3 DNA is TGCAGTGCCCCGGACAGGGGGAGAGGGCAGCCCCAGCATTTT. It specifies CSAPDRGRGQPQHF.

A few counts support this clonotype. Germline is not matched at one junction end, which may reflect a read error. This chain connects TRBV2 to TRBJ2-5; TRBD2 is a possible D gene (7 bases). This CDR3 contains 11 residues. The germline CDR1 and CDR2 sequences are SNHLY and FYNNEI. CDR3 sequence reads: CASSGGGTRYF. The CDR3 region has the DNA TGTGCCAGCAGTGGGGGGGGCACCCGGTACTTC.

This clonotype came up many times. J is TRBJ1-2 and V is TRBV7-8; D is uncertain. V shed 0 bases and J shed 2 bases, with 16 bases lying between them. CDR1 SGHVS and CDR2 FQNEAQ come from the germline V gene. The CDR3 loop spans 17 amino acids. The CDR3, as DNA: TGTGCCAGCAGCTTAGCCCCGACACTGGATAAGAACTATGGCTACACCTTC. It is translated as CASSLAPTLDKNYGYTF.

The chain couples TRBV4-2 to TRBJ1-6; D not resolved. The CDR3 sequence is 14 residues long. The germline gives CDR1 LGHNA, CDR2 YNFKEQ. Deletions cut 0 bases from V and 14 bases from J, with 14 bases between. The CDR3 DNA reads TGTGCCAGCAGCCAAGATCACTCTAGGAGAGCCCTCCACTTT. It yields the protein CASSQDHSRRALHF.

The rearrangement uses TRBV19 and TRBJ2-1; 11 bases are a match to TRBD2. The CDR3 totals 13 residues. The junction had 4 bases not matched to a gene; V was cut back by 6 bases and J by 9 bases. The germline gives CDR1 LNHDA, CDR2 SQIVND (reference sequence). For the CDR3, the DNA is TGTGCCAGTAGGTTAGCGGGAGGGGGTGAGCAGTTCTTC. Residues: CASRLAGGGEQFF.

The rearrangement joins TRBV12-5 to TRBJ2-5; possible D gene TRBD2, 5 bases. The CDR3 totals 16 residues. Deletions cut 6 bases from V and 1 base from J, with 18 bases between. The germline V gene encodes CDR1 LGHNT and CDR2 FRNRAP. This CDR3 reads CASGPLLPGGQETQYF. CDR3 in DNA: TGTGCTAGTGGCCCCCTGTTACCAGGAGGCCAAGAGACCCAGTACTTC.

This clonotype has just a few counts. V usage is TRBV7-2 and J usage is TRBJ2-1, with D tentatively TRBD2 (7 bases). Germline V lookup: CDR1 SGHTA, CDR2 FQGNSA. V dropped 5 bases and J dropped 0 bases, with 20 bases sitting between them. This CDR3 has 18 residues. Written as DNA, the CDR3 is TGTGCCAGCAGCCGCCAAGGGGGAGGGTCAAGCTCCTACAATGAGCAGTTCTTC. Translating gives CASSRQGGGSSSYNEQFF.

The chain combines TRBV20-1 with TRBJ2-3; D call uncertain. V lost 0 bases and J 2 bases, leaving 9 bases between the germline ends. The V gene's germline CDR1 is DFQATT and CDR2 SNEGSKA (reference sequence). This CDR3 has 14 residues. CDR3 residues: CSARESSDTDTQYF. As DNA, the CDR3 is TGCAGTGCTAGAGAGAGCTCTGACACAGATACGCAGTATTTT.

The rearrangement joins TRBV19 to TRBJ2-6, with D uncertain. The length of the CDR3 is 17 residues. The ends were cut back, 3 bases at V and 0 bases at J, with 12 bases in the middle. Germline CDR1 is LNHDA and CDR2 is SQIVND (reference sequence). The CDR3 spells CASSMVYAFSGANVLTF. The CDR3 DNA sequence: TGTGCCAGTAGTATGGTTTATGCGTTCTCTGGGGCCAACGTCCTGACTTTC.

This clonotype has a count of ten or more. This chain links TRBV7-8 with TRBJ2-3; the match to TRBD1 covers 7 bases. V was clipped by 9 bases and J by 1 base; unmatched bases: 4. The germline V gene has CDR1 SGHVS and CDR2 FQNEAQ. The CDR3 covers 13 residues. The CDR3 nucleotides are TGTGCCAGTTCTGGACAGGGCACAGATACGCAGTATTTT. It translates to CASSGQGTDTQYF.

The chain employs TRBV19 and TRBJ1-1; D unresolved. The V end was cut by 6 bases, the J end by 0 bases, with 11 bases between. The CDR3 is made up of 14 amino acids. Germline-derived CDR1 and CDR2 are LNHDA and SQIVND (reference sequence). CDR3 sequence reads: CASSPTRMNTEAFF. Here the CDR3 DNA reads TGTGCCAGTAGCCCCACTAGGATGAACACTGAAGCTTTCTTT.

This clonotype occurred many times. The gene calls are TRBV7-6 and TRBJ2-1; tentative D call: TRBD1 (5 bases). The germline CDR1 and CDR2 sequences are SGHVS and FNYEAQ. This CDR3 spans 14 amino acids. Trimming pared 0 bases from V and 4 bases from J, leaving 7 bases between. CDR3 sequence: CASSLAGVYNEQFF. CDR3 coding DNA: TGTGCCAGCAGCTTAGCAGGGGTTTACAATGAGCAGTTCTTC.

Only a few counts were recorded for this clonotype. This chain uses TRBV7-9 with TRBJ2-3, with TRBD2 matching 7 bases. The V segment lost 5 bases and the J segment 6 bases; nucleotides outside the gene matches: 11. This CDR3 region has 15 residues. Germline CDR1 SEHNR, CDR2 FQNEAQ (reference sequence). As DNA, the CDR3 is TGTGCCAGCAGCCGGGAGGACTGGGAGGTGGATACGCAGTATTTT. Its translation: CASSREDWEVDTQYF.

The V call is TRBV12-3 or TRBV12-4, the J call TRBJ2-1, with D perhaps matching TRBD2 (5 bases). This CDR3 has 14 amino acids. V lost 7 bases and J 0 bases, leaving 10 bases between the germline ends. The CDR3 DNA is TGTGCCAGCAAAGGACTCCTCTCCTACAATGAGCAGTTCTTC. This encodes CASKGLLSYNEQFF.

This clonotype was seen repeatedly, ten times or more. This chain links TRBV7-6 with TRBJ2-1; D remains unclear. CDR1 is SGHVS and CDR2 is FNYEAQ in the germline V gene. This CDR3 comprises 11 residues. The V gene lost 5 bases and the J gene lost 9 bases, with 8 bases spanning the gap. The CDR3 bases are TGTGCCAGCAGCCAACGAGCTGAGCAGTTCTTC. Encoded protein: CASSQRAEQFF.